Each of the 25 T cell receptor beta chains below was sequenced from the same sample in a study of blood T cell repertoires in COVID-19. Sequencing was performed with immunoSEQ multiplex PCR; in TCRdb, only in-frame clones are kept and a portion is missing. The sample lists hundreds of thousands of clones, around nine tenths occurring once. The material sequenced was PBMCs or T cells enriched from blood (not recorded which). The receptors were gathered from a woman in her 30s who had been exposed to COVID-19.

The chain couples TRBV21-1 to TRBJ2-7; the table's D call, TRBD1, has no DNA check behind it. TRBV21-1 is a pseudogene. This CDR3 spans 13 amino acids. The CDR3 DNA sequence: TGTGCCATCTCGGACAGGTGTCCCTACGAGCAGTACTTC. Encoded protein: CAISDRCPYEQYF.

V usage is TRBV27 and J usage is TRBJ2-5, with 12 bases matching TRBD2. J gave up 7 bases and V 6 bases, and 9 bases lay outside the gene matches. The CDR3 is made up of 15 amino acids. Per germline, CDR1 MNHEY and CDR2 SMNVEV (reference sequence). CDR3 region: CASSRLAGVRGTQYF. DNA for the CDR3: TGTGCCAGCAGCCGACTAGCGGGGGTACGGGGGACCCAGTACTTC.

V usage is TRBV2 and J usage is TRBJ2-7; the D is unclear. The length of the CDR3 is 11 residues. Germline V gives CDR1 SNHLY, CDR2 FYNNEI. Trimming pared 8 bases from V and 3 bases from J, leaving 8 bases between. The CDR3 DNA is TGTGCCAGCCGGCAGGTCTACGAGCAGTACTTC. As protein: CASRQVYEQYF. The full variable domain, rest sourced from reference TRBV2 and TRBJ2-7, is EPEVTQTPSHQVTQMGQEVILRCVPISNHLYFYWYRQILGQKVEFLVSFYNNEISEKSEIFDDQFSVERPDGSNFTLKIRSTKLEDSAMYFCASRQVYEQYFGPGTRLTVT.

The V gene is TRBV11-2, the J gene TRBJ2-7; D unclear. CDR3 length: 13 amino acids. V was pared by 0 bases and J by 5 bases, with 8 bases between. The germline V gene encodes CDR1 SGHAT and CDR2 FQNNGV. This CDR3 is CASSLDRFHEQYF. The CDR3 DNA reads as TGTGCCAGCAGCTTAGATCGGTTTCACGAGCAGTACTTC.

J is TRBJ2-2 and V is TRBV2, with 8 bases lining up with TRBD1. CDR1 SNHLY and CDR2 FYNNEI come from the germline V gene. The CDR3 sequence is 16 residues long. J gave up 4 bases and V 5 bases, and 9 bases lay outside the gene matches. The DNA for the CDR3 is TGTGCCAGCAGTTCGGACAGGGCGTTGGGCACCGGGGAGCTGTTTTTT. Protein: CASSSDRALGTGELFF.

This clone appeared many times. The same CDR3 can be traced to other DNA sequences in this sample. The chain joins TRBV7-3 to TRBJ2-2; maybe TRBD1 (5 bases). Per the germline V gene, CDR1 is SGHTA and CDR2 is FQGTGA. V lost 8 bases and J lost 2, with 12 bases in between. The CDR3 totals 14 residues. The CDR3 sequence is CASGTGSNTGELFF. The CDR3 bases are TGTGCCAGCGGAACAGGCTCCAACACCGGGGAGCTGTTTTTT.

This chain connects TRBV4-1 to TRBJ1-1, with a possible D match to TRBD1 (6 bases). The CDR3 has 16 amino acids. The germline CDR1 and CDR2 sequences are MGHRA and YSYEKL. V gave up 3 bases and J gave up 4 bases, with 18 bases separating them. The CDR3 spells CASSHEPTGLGTEAFF. DNA of the CDR3: TGCGCCAGCAGCCATGAACCGACAGGTCTCGGCACTGAAGCTTTCTTT.

The chain employs TRBV2 and TRBJ1-1, with D possibly TRBD1 on 5 matching bases. V was pared by 4 bases and J by 2 bases, with 11 bases between. This CDR3 comprises 14 residues. Germline V gives CDR1 SNHLY, CDR2 FYNNEI. CDR3 nucleotides: TGTGCCAGCAGTGTGCAGGGCTACAACACTGAAGCTTTCTTT. Amino acids: CASSVQGYNTEAFF.

The chain uses TRBV5-1 and TRBJ2-3, with 8 bases matching TRBD2. This CDR3 contains 16 residues. V lost 4 bases, J lost 1 base, and 8 bases stayed unmatched. Germline CDR1 is SGHRS and CDR2 is YFSETQ. The CDR3: CASSDTSTSGTDTQYF. CDR3 sequence (DNA): TGCGCCAGCAGCGATACCTCGACTAGCGGCACAGATACGCAGTATTTT.

In its sample, this clone was seen a few times. The rearrangement joins TRBV7-8 to TRBJ1-2; 7 bases line up with TRBD1. Losses at the gene ends were 3 bases for V and 6 bases for J; bases not matched to a gene: 16. Germline V gives CDR1 SGHVS, CDR2 FQNEAQ. This CDR3 contains 17 residues. The DNA of the CDR3 is TGTGCCAGCAGCTTGGGGGCAGGGGGGTTTTATTTCGATGGCTACACCTTC. Amino acids: CASSLGAGGFYFDGYTF.

This clone was detected only a few times. This rearrangement joins TRBV5-8 to TRBJ2-2; D is possibly TRBD1 (5 bases). CDR3 size: 16 residues. Per the germline V gene, CDR1 is SGHTS and CDR2 is YDEGEE. The V and J ends lost 4 bases and 0 bases respectively, with 13 bases between them. CDR3 in amino acids: CASSPSETANTGELFF. The CDR3 nucleotides are TGTGCCAGCAGCCCTAGTGAGACAGCGAACACCGGGGAGCTGTTTTTT.

The chain carries TRBV5-1 and TRBJ1-1, with 8 bases aligning to TRBD1. V lost 5 bases and J lost 2; bases outside the gene matches: 8. CDR3 length equals 15 residues. From germline, CDR1 is SGHRS and CDR2 YFSETQ. The CDR3 DNA sequence: TGCGCCAGCAGGAACGACCCAGGGGGCAACACTGAAGCTTTCTTT. It translates to CASRNDPGGNTEAFF.

The chain uses TRBV2 and TRBJ2-1; D may be TRBD2 (6 bases). Germline CDR1 SNHLY, CDR2 FYNNEI. Trimming pared 2 bases from V and 4 bases from J, leaving 9 bases between. The CDR3 covers 14 residues. CDR3 DNA: TGTGCCAGCAGTGAAAGGGACTTGTACAATGAGCAGTTCTTC. This codes for CASSERDLYNEQFF.

The chain carries TRBV19 and TRBJ2-5; D is possibly TRBD1 (6 bases). This CDR3 is built from 14 residues. With 4 bases removed from V and 2 bases from J, the gap between germline ends came to 11 bases. Germline CDR1 LNHDA, CDR2 SQIVND (reference sequence). The CDR3 sequence is CASSRNDRQETQYF. Here the CDR3 DNA reads TGTGCCAGTAGTAGGAACGACAGGCAAGAGACCCAGTACTTC.

The rearrangement joins TRBV5-4 to TRBJ2-1; 9 bases agree with TRBD2. V was clipped by 0 bases and J by 4 bases; unmatched bases: 5. This CDR3 comprises 16 residues. Per germline, CDR1 SGHNT and CDR2 YYREEE (reference sequence). The CDR3 nucleotides read TGTGCCAGCAGCTTGGGGTCGGGACTAGCTTACAATGAGCAGTTCTTC. It is translated as CASSLGSGLAYNEQFF.

This clone has just a few counts. The genes are TRBV10-3 and TRBJ2-7; a weak D match, TRBD1 (6 bases). V lost 6 bases, J lost 3 bases, and 9 bases lay in between. This CDR3 has 12 amino acids. Germline CDR1 and CDR2: ENHRY and SYGVKD. The CDR3 loop reads CAIRDSVYEQYF. CDR3 bases: TGTGCCATCAGGGACAGCGTCTACGAGCAGTACTTC.

The rearrangement uses TRBV23-1 and TRBJ2-7; D is ambiguous. Being an ORF, TRBV23-1 has a function that is uncertain. Trimming took off 2 bases at V and 6 bases at J, with 17 bases between the two ends. CDR3 length: 15 residues. DNA of the CDR3: TGCGCCAGCAGTCAACCCGACACGCCGAGCTGCGAGCAGTACTTC. Its protein is CASSQPDTPSCEQYF.

The chain uses TRBV24-1 and TRBJ2-3; TRBD2 aligns across 11 bases. Germline CDR1 and CDR2: KGHDR and SFDVKD. The V and J ends lost 3 bases and 3 bases, in that order; junction bases with no gene match: 4. This CDR3 comprises 16 residues. The CDR3 region is CATSDLSSGGTDTQYF. CDR3 bases: TGTGCCACCAGTGATCTCTCTAGCGGGGGGACAGATACGCAGTATTTT.

The chain combines TRBV30 with TRBJ2-5, with TRBD2 matching over 10 bases. Looked up from germline, CDR1 is GTSNPN and CDR2 is SVGIG (reference sequence). This CDR3 comprises 15 residues. Trimming removed 1 base from V and 2 bases from J; junction bases left unmatched: 4. The chain's CDR3 is CAWSDLAGGQETQYF. The CDR3 DNA reads TGTGCCTGGAGTGATTTAGCGGGGGGACAAGAGACCCAGTACTTC.

V gene TRBV28 combines with J gene TRBJ1-5; 9 bases are a match to TRBD1. V lost 11 bases to trimming and J lost 1 base; unmatched junction nucleotides: 6. The CDR3 runs to 14 residues. Germline-derived CDR1 and CDR2 are MDHEN and SYDVKM. In nucleotides, the CDR3 is TGTGCCTCCACTGGGACAGGGAGCAATCAGCCCCAGCATTTT. Residues: CASTGTGSNQPQHF.

This clone was seen a handful of times. This chain uses TRBV28 with TRBJ1-4; no firm D call. V shed 2 bases and J shed 8 bases, with 12 bases lying between them. The CDR3 has 14 residues. Germline-derived CDR1 and CDR2 are MDHEN and SYDVKM. The CDR3: CASSLGPPQEKLFF. CDR3 coding DNA: TGTGCCAGCAGTTTAGGGCCCCCCCAGGAAAAACTGTTTTTT. The entire variable domain, with the rest obtained from reference TRBV28 and TRBJ1-4, is as follows: DVKVTQSSRYLVKRTGEKVFLECVQDMDHENMFWYRQDPGLGLRLIYFSYDVKMKEKGDIPEGYSVSREKKERFSLILESASTNQTSMYLCASSLGPPQEKLFFGSGTQLSVL.

The chain carries TRBV14 and TRBJ1-2; 9 positions agree with TRBD1. The CDR3 sequence is 14 residues long. Germline trimming cut 4 bases from V and 6 bases from J; bases unmatched to any gene: 6. The V gene's germline CDR1 is SGHDN and CDR2 FVKESK. The CDR3 bases are TGTGCCAGCAGCCCGAACAGGGGGCAACATGGCTACACCTTC. It is translated as CASSPNRGQHGYTF.

This clone has only a few counts. The gene calls are TRBV10-1 and TRBJ2-5; 7 bases match TRBD2. Germline loops: CDR1 WNHNN, CDR2 SYGVQD (reference sequence). The length of the CDR3 is 15 residues. The junction had 4 bases not matched to a gene; V was cut back by 2 bases and J by 1 base. CDR3 residues: CASSEASGIQETQYF. CDR3 in DNA: TGCGCCAGCAGTGAGGCTAGCGGAATCCAAGAGACCCAGTACTTC.

This rearrangement joins TRBV11-2 to TRBJ2-3; TRBD2 aligns across 9 bases. Germline V gene sequence: CDR1 SGHAT, CDR2 FQNNGV. The CDR3 sequence is 19 residues long. The V segment lost 4 bases and the J segment 2 bases; nucleotides outside the gene matches: 16. The CDR3 sequence is CASSYTLVRGGAFTDTQYF. CDR3 nucleotides: TGTGCCAGCAGCTATACATTAGTGCGCGGGGGGGCATTCACAGATACGCAGTATTTT.

The chain combines TRBV21-1 with TRBJ2-5; TRBD2 is the table's D call and was not checked against the DNA. TRBV21-1 is a recognized pseudogene. The CDR3 consists of 18 residues. The CDR3 sequence is CASSKVPATSGSLGTQYF. CDR3 nucleotide sequence: TGTGCCAGCAGCAAAGTCCCCGCTACTAGCGGGTCCTTGGGGACCCAGTACTTC.